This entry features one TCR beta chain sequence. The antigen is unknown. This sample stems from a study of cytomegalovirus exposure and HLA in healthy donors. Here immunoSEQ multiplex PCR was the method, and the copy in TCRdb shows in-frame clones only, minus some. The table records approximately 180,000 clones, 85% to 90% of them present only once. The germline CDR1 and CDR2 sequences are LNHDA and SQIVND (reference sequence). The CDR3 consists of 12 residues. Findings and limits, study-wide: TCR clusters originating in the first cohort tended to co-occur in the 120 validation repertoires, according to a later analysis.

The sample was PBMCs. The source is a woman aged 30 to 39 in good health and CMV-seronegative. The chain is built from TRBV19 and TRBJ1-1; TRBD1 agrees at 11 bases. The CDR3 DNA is TGTGGAACCGGACAGGGGGCTTCTGAAGCTTTCTTT. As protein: CGTGQGASEAFF. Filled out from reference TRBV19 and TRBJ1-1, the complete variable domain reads DGGITQSPKYLFRKEGQNVTLSCEQNLNHDAMYWYRQDPGQGLRLIYYSQIVNDFQKGDIAEGYSVSREKKESFPLTVTSAQKNPTAFYLCGTGQGASEAFFGQGTRLTVV.